This TCR beta chain emerged from a study of T-cell memory formation after mild COVID-19. The CDR3 contains 13 residues. The V and J ends lost 0 bases and 2 bases respectively, with 7 bases between them. Per the germline V gene, CDR1 is DFQATT and CDR2 is SNEGSKA (reference sequence). TCRdb ran MiXCR on the 5' RACE reads and lists one entry per CDR3 protein. The sample has around 530,000 distinct CDR3 sequences; 20% to 25% are singletons. The specimen sequenced was PBMCs or a T cell subset sorted from them (not recorded which). This chain links TRBV20-1 with TRBJ1-2; D is unresolved. This clonotype originated in an adult woman who had mild COVID-19 (a few samples of this study predate the infection). Cell type and time point are not known. The CDR3 DNA is TGCAGTGCTAGAGACCAGCTAAACTATGGCTACACCTTC. This translates into CSARDQLNYGYTF.